These T cell receptor beta chains were read from a single sample in a study of identifying expanded T cells in peripheral blood. Measured with immunoSEQ multiplex PCR; TCRdb has only the in-frame clones, and not every one. The repertoire includes roughly 130,000 clones, 86% of them detected once, and 7% to 10% sits in the top ten. Sequences were obtained from blood. The receptors were gathered from a person aged 18 to 70 in good health. Each CDR3 is given with its conserved first and last residue. D genes are given only for firm matches. A row's size may be missing; if present it is once, few, many or a size class.

v_call	j_call	d_call	clone_size	cdr3_nt	cdr3_aa
TRBV9	TRBJ2-7	-	-	TGTGCCAGCAGCGTAGCCTACCAGGGGAAATACGAGCAGTACTTC	CASSVAYQGKYEQYF
TRBV5-6	TRBJ2-7	TRBD2	-	TGTGCCAGCAGCACCATAGCGGGGTGGGGAACCTACGAGCAGTACTTC	CASSTIAGWGTYEQYF
TRBV18	TRBJ1-2	-	-	TGTGCCAGCTCACCCCGGTCGGACAGAAACTATGGCTACACCTTC	CASSPRSDRNYGYTF
TRBV14	TRBJ2-7	TRBD2	-	TGTGCCAGCAGCCAGGGCGGACTAGCTGGTTACGAGCAGTACTTC	CASSQGGLAGYEQYF
TRBV28	TRBJ2-7	TRBD1	-	TGTGCCAGCAACCCCGGACAGGGAAAAAACGAGCAGTACTTC	CASNPGQGKNEQYF
TRBV4-1	TRBJ2-2	-	-	TGCGCCAGCAGCCAAGATTCCCCATCCGGGGAGCTGTTTTTT	CASSQDSPSGELFF
TRBV4-2	TRBJ2-6	-	-	TGTGCCAGCAGCCAAGAGTACTCTGGGGCCAACGTCCTGACTTTC	CASSQEYSGANVLTF
TRBV5-4	TRBJ2-5	TRBD1	-	TGTGCCAGCAGCCGGACAGGGGAAGAGACCCAGTACTTC	CASSRTGEETQYF
TRBV7-3	TRBJ2-7	TRBD1	-	TGTGCCAGCAGTTTACCGGGACAGGATCACGAGCAGTACTTC	CASSLPGQDHEQYF
TRBV19	TRBJ2-7	-	-	TGTGCCAGTTCTTCGCGCTCGACCCACTCCTACGAGCAGTACTTC	CASSSRSTHSYEQYF
TRBV6-1	TRBJ2-7	-	-	TGTGCCTCCCAAGGGGGCAGGGAGGGGGTGGAGCAGTACTTC	CASQGGREGVEQYF
TRBV19	TRBJ1-6	-	few	TGTGCCAGTAGTCCTTACAGGGTTGTAACCCTCCACTTT	CASSPYRVVTLHF
TRBV29-1	TRBJ2-3	-	-	TGCAGCGTTGAAGACCGTACAGGGAGCACAGATACGCAGTATTTT	CSVEDRTGSTDTQYF
TRBV5-4	TRBJ1-1	TRBD1	-	TGTGCCAGCAGCAAAGGACAGGGAACGCTTGCTGAAGCTTTCTTT	CASSKGQGTLAEAFF
TRBV28	TRBJ2-3	-	-	TGTGCCAGCAGTTTACCAGGGGGGGCAGATACGCAGTATTTT	CASSLPGGADTQYF
TRBV29-1	TRBJ1-4	-	-	TGCAGCGTTGAACTTCAGGGGAAGGGAGAAAAACTGTTTTTT	CSVELQGKGEKLFF
TRBV19	TRBJ2-7	-	-	TGTGCCAGCCGGCCGGCCTCAACCTACGAGCAGTACTTC	CASRPASTYEQYF
TRBV7-9	TRBJ2-5	-	-	TGTGCCAGCAGCCCGCCTGGGACCCAGTACTTC	CASSPPGTQYF
TRBV18	TRBJ2-7	-	once	TGTGCCAGCTCACCCCAAGGGGGTGTAGAGCAGTACTTC	CASSPQGGVEQYF
TRBV9	TRBJ2-3	-	once	TGTGCCAGCAGAGCCCTTTATAGCAGACTGTATTTT	CASRALYSRLYF
TRBV5-1	TRBJ1-2	-	-	TGCGCCAGCAGCTTGGGCGTGACAGGTTTAGACTATGGCTACACCTTC	CASSLGVTGLDYGYTF
TRBV4-2	TRBJ1-5	-	many	TGTGCCAGCAGCCAAGCCAGGGGCACGGGACATCAGCCCCAGCATTTT	CASSQARGTGHQPQHF
TRBV7-9	TRBJ2-1	-	few	TGTGCCAGCACCCCGGGACGGATAAACTACAATGAGCAGTTCTTC	CASTPGRINYNEQFF
TRBV11-2	TRBJ1-4	-	-	TGTGCCAGCAGCTTAATGCAGGGCCATAATGAAAAACTGTTTTTT	CASSLMQGHNEKLFF
TRBV2	TRBJ1-6	TRBD1	few	TGTGCCAGCAAGCGACAGGGTTCTTATAATTCACCCCTCCACTTT	CASKRQGSYNSPLHF
TRBV10-2	TRBJ2-1	-	medium-sized	TGCGCCAGCAGTGGGGTTGTCGGGGTAGGGGATGAGCAGTTCTTC	CASSGVVGVGDEQFF
TRBV9	TRBJ1-5	-	-	TGTGCCAGCAGCCTCGAGGGCAGACCCAATCAGCCCCAGCATTTT	CASSLEGRPNQPQHF
TRBV6-1	TRBJ2-6	-	-	TGTGCCAGTACCTCCTCTGGGGCCAACGTCCTGACTTTC	CASTSSGANVLTF
TRBV10-3	TRBJ1-1	-	-	TGTGCCATCAGTGACCCGACAGTGAACACTGAAGCTTTCTTT	CAISDPTVNTEAFF
TRBV7-9	TRBJ1-1	-	-	TGTGCCAGCGGGCTCTTAGTGAACACTGAAGCTTTCTTT	CASGLLVNTEAFF
TRBV20-1	TRBJ2-7	TRBD1	-	TGCGGACAGGGTAATTGGGAAGAGCAGTACTTC	CGQGNWEEQYF
TRBV7-3	TRBJ2-2	-	-	TGTGCCAGCAGCCCCCCGGGGGGCTACACCGGGGAGCTGTTTTTT	CASSPPGGYTGELFF
TRBV28	TRBJ1-2	TRBD1	-	TGTGCCAGCAGTGGGACAGCGGGCGCCTATCGCTACACCTTC	CASSGTAGAYRYTF
TRBV7-2	TRBJ2-4	-	-	TGTGCCAGCAGCCCCAGTTTATACGCCAAAAACATTCAGTACTTC	CASSPSLYAKNIQYF
TRBV11-2	TRBJ1-1	TRBD1	once	TGTGCCAGCAGCTGGAGACAGGGCTGGACTGAAGCTTTCTTT	CASSWRQGWTEAFF
TRBV2	TRBJ1-1	-	-	TGTGCCAGCAGTGAAGAGATGGGGGGGTTCACTGAAGCTTTCTTT	CASSEEMGGFTEAFF
TRBV4-1	TRBJ2-2	-	-	TGCGCCAGCAGCCAAGATGGGCAGGCACGCACCGGGGAGCTGTTTTTT	CASSQDGQARTGELFF
TRBV13	TRBJ1-2	TRBD1	-	TGTGCCAGCAGCTTGGGCGACGCCGGGACAGGATTGTACGGCTACACCTTC	CASSLGDAGTGLYGYTF
TRBV7-8	TRBJ1-2	-	-	TGTGCCAGCAGCGTCTTGGGAGCGGTTGGTGGCTACACCTTC	CASSVLGAVGGYTF
TRBV6-1	TRBJ2-7	-	few	TGTGCCAGCAGTGAAGGATCCGACAGATACGAGCAGTACTTC	CASSEGSDRYEQYF
TRBV7-2	TRBJ1-6	-	-	TGTGCCAGCAGCTTAGAATCTTCCTATAATTCACCCCTCCACTTT	CASSLESSYNSPLHF
TRBV28	TRBJ1-1	-	-	TGTGCCAGCAGTCAGACAGCTGAAGCTTTCTTT	CASSQTAEAFF
TRBV9	TRBJ1-1	-	-	TGTGCCAGCAGCACACAGACTGACACTGAAGCTTTCTTT	CASSTQTDTEAFF
TRBV5-6	TRBJ2-2	TRBD2	-	TGTGCCAGCACCCGACTAGCGGGAAGGGTCGGCACCGGGGAGCTGTTTTTT	CASTRLAGRVGTGELFF
TRBV7-3	TRBJ2-7	-	few	TGTGCCAGCAGCTTAGGGGTTCGGGACGAGCAGTACTTC	CASSLGVRDEQYF
TRBV28	TRBJ2-7	-	-	TGTGCCAGCAGTTTATGGGACGAGCAGTACTTC	CASSLWDEQYF
TRBV4-1	TRBJ1-5	-	-	TGCGCCAGCAGCCAGGATACAGGGATGCCCCAGCATTTT	CASSQDTGMPQHF
TRBV2	TRBJ2-3	-	-	TGTGCCAGCAGACAGGGCACTGGCACAGATACGCAGTATTTT	CASRQGTGTDTQYF
TRBV7-8	TRBJ1-3	-	-	TGTGCCAGCAGCCTTGGACTTGGAAACACCATATATTTT	CASSLGLGNTIYF
TRBV5-4	TRBJ1-5	TRBD1	-	TGTGCCAGCAGCTTGGTAGGGGGCAGGAATCAGCCCCAGCATTTT	CASSLVGGRNQPQHF
TRBV5-5	TRBJ1-5	-	-	TGTGCCAGCAGCGTTCTAGGGGGGGTGGATCAGCCCCAGCATTTT	CASSVLGGVDQPQHF
TRBV2	TRBJ2-1	-	few	TGTGCCAGCACCAACTCCTACTACAATGAGCAGTTCTTC	CASTNSYYNEQFF
TRBV4-3	TRBJ1-3	-	-	TGCGCCAGCAGCCAAGGCCAGGCTTCTGGAAACACCATATATTTT	CASSQGQASGNTIYF
TRBV30	TRBJ1-3	-	-	TGTGCCTGGTCGCCGTCCGGAAACACCATATATTTT	CAWSPSGNTIYF
TRBV5-6	TRBJ2-1	TRBD2	-	TGTGCCAGCAGCTTGTTTGCTAGCGGGGGCTCGCTAAATGAGCAGTTCTTC	CASSLFASGGSLNEQFF
TRBV13	TRBJ1-3	-	few	TGTGCCAGCGGTGATGGGGGGCAAACGAACACCATATATTTT	CASGDGGQTNTIYF
TRBV6-1	TRBJ2-3	-	-	TGTGCCAGCAGTCAATTGGGTCCCCCCACAGATACGCAGTATTTT	CASSQLGPPTDTQYF